The next 2 T cell receptor beta chains were all read from a single sample in a study of T cells expressing NK-cell markers. From the 5' RACE reads, TCRdb lists one entry per CDR3 protein and no DNA. The listing records about 300,000 distinct CDR3 sequences. Sequencing was performed on blood T cells: a sorted CD56 or NKG2C T cell subset, CD4+ or CD8+ T cells, or bulk PBMC T cells (not recorded which). The receptor set was obtained from a woman aged 18 to 75 in good health.

The chain uses TRBV21-1 and TRBJ2-1; as DNA is missing, the TRBD1 call by TCRdb cannot be tested. TRBV21-1 is flagged as a pseudogene. The CDR3 runs to 15 residues. The CDR3 loop is CASSGPGQAQDEQFF.

The rearrangement links TRBV10-3 to TRBJ2-3; TCRdb selects TRBD2, and the lack of DNA leaves this call unchecked. The CDR3 is made up of 16 amino acids. Germline lookup yields CDR1 ENHRY and CDR2 SYGVKD. CDR3: CAISTQLAANTDTQYF.